A single sample gave rise to the 20 T cell receptor beta chains below, sequenced in a study of tumor-infiltrating lymphocytes in primary liver carcinoma. Starting material of 400 to 600 ng total RNA yielded TCR beta cDNA via a constant-region primer. Three nested multiplex PCR rounds of slightly modified ARM-PCR generated TCR beta libraries. Two initial PCR rounds of approximately 10 cycles each paired TRBV1-TRBV30 forward primers with a C-beta reverse primer. TCRdb reanalysed the multiplex PCR reads using MiXCR and keeps one entry per CDR3 protein. The sample has 35,000 to 50,000 distinct CDR3 sequences, 60% to 80% seen once; the top ten hold 38%. Without any cell sorting, roughly 17-31 mg of bulk tissue yielded co-extracted RNA and DNA. The sequencing sample was made of tumor-adjacent normal liver tissue. Receptors originate from a woman in her twenties or thirties with primary liver carcinoma and hepatitis B virus infection.

This clonotype was seen a single time. A much larger clone differs from this one at a single base, so this may be a read error. The chain is built from TRBV6-4 and TRBJ2-3; 11 nucleotides agree with TRBD2. The germline V gene encodes CDR1 MRHNA and CDR2 SNTAGT. This CDR3 spans 15 amino acids. This CDR3 is CASSRLAGSTVTQYF. CDR3 in DNA: TGTGCCAGCAGTAGACTAGCGGGAAGCACAGTTACGCAGTATTTT.

Notes on this clonotype: This is likely a read error, given that the CDR3 carries no conserved phenylalanine or tryptophan at its end. The genes are TRBV4-3 and TRBJ2-6, with D possibly being TRBD2 (5 bases). There are 19 residues in the CDR3. The germline gives CDR1 LGHNA, CDR2 YSLEER. DNA for the CDR3: TGCGCCAGCATCCAAGAGAGTAGCGAGATAGGCCCTGGGGCCAACGTCCTGACTATC. Its protein product is CASIQESSEIGPGANVLTI.

There are a few counts of this clonotype. CDR3 coding DNA: TGTGCCAGCAGCTTCGGCACGGATAATGAGCAGTTCTTC. Residues: CASSFGTDNEQFF. The chain uses TRBV11-1 and TRBJ2-1, with D hard to call. The CDR3 totals 13 residues. Germline assignment: CDR1 SGHAT and CDR2 FQDESV (reference sequence). The germline V and J ends were trimmed by 3 bases and 7 bases, with 10 bases remaining between them.

This clonotype was seen more than once but under ten times. A much larger clone differs from this one at a single base, so this may be a read error. The chain recombines TRBV10-2 with TRBJ2-1, with D perhaps TRBD2 (5 bases). Germline V gene data show CDR1 as WSHSY and CDR2 as SAAADI. This CDR3 is built from 14 residues. The CDR3 is CTSKRREGYNEQFF. DNA of the CDR3: TGCACCAGCAAGCGGAGAGAGGGTTACAATGAGCAGTTCTTC.

The chain uses TRBV5-6 and TRBJ2-6; no clear D. Looked up from germline, CDR1 is SGHDT and CDR2 is YYEEEE. The length of the CDR3 is 19 residues. The ends were cut back, 5 bases at V and 2 bases at J, with 23 bases in the middle. In nucleotides, the CDR3 is TGTGCCAGCAGGCAATCTGAGACATTCTTCCCCACTGGGGCCAACGTCCTGACTTTC. Translating gives CASRQSETFFPTGANVLTF.

The V call is TRBV18, the J call TRBJ2-1; D not certain. CDR3 size: 13 residues. The V gene's germline CDR1 is KGHSH and CDR2 LQKENI. Trimming shortened V by 5 bases and J by 7 bases, and 12 bases separated the two germline ends. CDR3 residues: CASSSPFSNEQFF. The CDR3 region has the DNA TGTGCCAGCTCATCCCCCTTCTCAAATGAGCAGTTCTTC. Full variable domain (rest looked up from reference TRBV18 and TRBJ2-1): NAGVMQNPRHLVRRRGQEARLRCSPMKGHSHVYWYRQLPEEGLKFMVYLQKENIIDESGMPKERFSAEFPKEGPSILRIQQVVRGDSAAYFCASSSPFSNEQFFGPGTRLTVL.

As for this clonotype: One end of the junction fails to match germline, which may point to a read error. The chain combines TRBV11-2 with TRBJ1-6; D is ambiguous. From germline, CDR1 is SGHAT and CDR2 FQNNGV. CDR3 size: 15 residues. The CDR3 nucleotides read TGTACCAGCAGCGACTCACGAAGGGTCAGTTCACCCCTCCACTTT. Translation gives CTSSDSRRVSSPLHF.

Regarding this clonotype: At one end, the junction sequence differs from germline, possibly due to a read error. J is TRBJ1-1 and V is TRBV29-1; 11 bases align to TRBD1. Germline loops: CDR1 SQVTM, CDR2 ANQGSEA. This CDR3 contains 17 residues. CDR3 residues: CSIADSGTGGRGTDAFF. The CDR3 DNA follows: TGCAGCATTGCTGATTCCGGGACAGGGGGACGGGGCACTGATGCTTTCTTC.

On this clonotype: The junction departs from the called germline gene at one end, perhaps through a read error. This chain joins TRBV11-1 and TRBJ2-7; D unclear. This CDR3 is built from 14 residues. Germline V CDR1 and CDR2: SGHAT, FQDESV (reference sequence). Written as DNA, the CDR3 is TGTGCCAGCAGCTCAGCGACGACCTCCTACGAGCAATACTTC. The encoded protein is CASSSATTSYEQYF. Complete variable domain (other parts from reference TRBV11-1 and TRBJ2-7): EAEVAQSPRYKITEKSQAVAFWCDPISGHATLYWYRQILGQGPELLVQFQDESVVDDSQLPKDRFSAERLKGVDSTLKIQPAELGDSAMYLCASSSATTSYEQYFGPGTRLTVT.

To note about this clonotype: This clone may be a read error of a much larger clone one base away. V gene TRBV28 combines with J gene TRBJ2-5; maybe TRBD2 (6 bases). Germline CDR1 reads MDHEN; CDR2 reads SYDVKM. The CDR3 contains 12 residues. CDR3 nucleotide sequence: TGTGCCAGCAGTTCCCCTCGGGAGACCCGGTACTTC. The encoded protein is CASSSPRETRYF.

This clonotype showed up just a few times. V is TRBV20-1 and J is TRBJ2-1; 7 bases fit TRBD2. Germline-derived CDR1 and CDR2 are DFQATT and SNEGSKA (reference sequence). The trim removed 5 bases at V and 5 bases at J, leaving 15 bases unmatched. This CDR3 has 16 residues. This chain's CDR3 is CSAPRGRLAAHNEQFF. The DNA of the CDR3 is TGCAGTGCTCCAAGAGGGCGGCTAGCGGCCCACAATGAGCAGTTCTTC.

Comment on this clonotype: Sequence at one end of the junction differs from germline and may be a read error. The CDR3 loop is CASSQQPDYGYTF. For the CDR3, the DNA is TGCGCCAGCAGCCAACAACCGGACTATGGCTACACTTTC. V and J are TRBV4-3 and TRBJ1-2; D not resolved. This CDR3 has 13 amino acids. Per germline, CDR1 LGHNA and CDR2 YSLEER.

CDR3 protein: CASGLEDHVRQGGTGELFF. The CDR3 DNA reads TGTGCCAGCGGTTTGGAGGACCACGTGAGACAGGGTGGTACCGGGGAGCTGTTTTTT. The chain uses TRBV6-6 and TRBJ2-2, with 7 nucleotides matching TRBD1. This CDR3 is built from 19 residues. Germline values: CDR1 MNHNY, CDR2 SVGAGI (reference sequence). With 8 bases clipped from V and 5 bases from J, the junction kept 23 bases outside the gene matches.

V and J are TRBV12-3 or TRBV12-4 and TRBJ2-5, with 9 positions matching TRBD1. The CDR3 sequence is 13 residues long. The CDR3 coding sequence is TGTACCGGCAGTGAGACAGGGGGAGAGACCCAGTACTTC. Its protein product is CTGSETGGETQYF.

As for this clonotype: A much larger clone differs by one base, so this may be a read error. This chain joins TRBV28 and TRBJ2-5; D is possibly TRBD1 (5 bases). V was shortened by 2 bases and J by 4 bases, with 17 bases between the two germline ends. CDR1 and CDR2 (germline): MDHEN, SYDVKM. The CDR3 length is 16 residues. CDR3 sequence (DNA): TGTGCCAGCAGTTTACGGGTCAGTGCAAGGGGAGAGACCCAGTACTTC. Protein: CASSLRVSARGETQYF.

As to this clonotype: This may be a read error: a much more frequent sequence differs by one nucleotide. The chain combines TRBV28 with TRBJ1-3; D remains ambiguous. The CDR3 extends over 14 amino acids. CDR1 MDHEN and CDR2 SYDVKM come from the germline V gene. Trimming removed 2 bases from V and 4 bases from J, with 9 bases in between. The CDR3 is CASSLKARGNTIYF. The CDR3 DNA is TGTGCCAGCAGTTTAAAAGCCCGGGGAAACACCATATATTTT.

Details on this clonotype: A read error is possible here, since a much larger clone lies one base away. The conserved final phenylalanine or tryptophan is absent from the CDR3, which likely points to a read error. The chain employs TRBV19 and TRBJ2-1; TRBD2 matches at 8 bases. V shed 3 bases and J 8 bases; nucleotides not matched to a gene: 9. The CDR3 covers 15 residues. Germline V gene data show CDR1 as LNHDA and CDR2 as SQIVND (reference sequence). The CDR3 sequence: CASSIRSGSKDEQFL. In nucleotides, the CDR3 is TGTGCCAGTAGTATTCGGAGCGGGAGTAAAGATGAGCAGTTCCTC.

A word on this clonotype: It may be a read error: a sequence one base away is much more abundant. For the CDR3, the DNA is TGTGCCAGCATCGGGGATAGGAGAGAGACCCAGTACTTC. Translating gives CASIGDRRETQYF. The V call is TRBV28, the J call TRBJ2-5; weak D call: TRBD2 (5 bases). Germline assignment: CDR1 MDHEN and CDR2 SYDVKM. The CDR3 runs 13 residues. Deletions cut 7 bases from V and 4 bases from J, with 13 bases between. The entire variable domain, with the rest obtained from reference TRBV28 and TRBJ2-5, is as follows: DVKVTQSSRYLVKRTGEKVFLECVQDMDHENMFWYRQDPGLGLRLIYFSYDVKMKEKGDIPEGYSVSREKKERFSLILESASTNQTSMYLCASIGDRRETQYFGPGTRLLVL.

To note about this clonotype: A junction boundary mismatches the germline segment, possibly from a read error. As DNA, the CDR3 is TGTGCCAGCAGCCCACGGGGGACAGGGGTGAACACCGTGGAGCTGTTTTTT. The encoded protein is CASSPRGTGVNTVELFF. The gene calls are TRBV4-2 and TRBJ2-2; TRBD1 matches 10 bases. CDR3 size: 17 residues. The germline gives CDR1 LGHNA, CDR2 YNFKEQ.

In DNA, the CDR3 is TGTGCCAGCAGCTACACAGGGGACTATAGCAATCAACCACAGCATTTT. Translation: CASSYTGDYSNQPQHF. This chain joins TRBV11-3 and TRBJ1-5; TRBD1 matches at 7 bases. CDR3 length: 16 residues. Trimming at V came to 4 bases and at J to 13 bases, leaving 19 bases not matched to a gene. Germline CDR1 reads SGHNT; CDR2 reads YENEEA.